This T cell receptor (beta chain) was sequenced in a study of T-cell reconstitution after alpha-beta-depleted transplantation in children. About this clonotype itself: The antigen remains unidentified.

Notes on the study in general: Several hundred graft clones that had expanded were reportedly the source of alpha-beta T cells about two months after transplant. After one year, T-cell counts and TCRbeta diversity mostly came from new T cells.

The length of the CDR3 is 17 residues. The trim removed 5 bases at V and 0 bases at J, leaving 11 bases unmatched. Germline V gives CDR1 SEHNR, CDR2 FQNEAQ (reference sequence). Unique molecular identifiers were used in preparing the TCRbeta library. One entry per CDR3 protein results from TCRdb running MiXCR on the PCR reads. The table lists about a million distinct CDR3 sequences, roughly 31% of them singletons. The chain employs TRBV7-9 and TRBJ2-3; 7 positions match TRBD2. The sequence derives from a boy under two years old who had a stem cell transplant for SCID, so the T cells may come from the graft donor. The sequences come from PBMCs, mostly from graft donor cells, collected 360 days after TCRalphabeta/CD19-depleted stem cell transplant. CDR3 nucleotide sequence: TGTGCCAGCAGCCCACACGGACTAGTGGGCAGCACAGATACGCAGTATTTT. It encodes CASSPHGLVGSTDTQYF.